Shown below are 23 T cell receptor beta chains from a single sample sequenced in a study of blood T cell repertoires in COVID-19. Using immunoSEQ multiplex PCR, the repertoire was profiled, and TCRdb retains in-frame clones only, with some absent. Of approximately 110,000 clones listed, about 84% were seen once; the top ten hold about 5.7%. The sequencing sample was made of peripheral blood. The receptors shown here come from a human donor in a cohort sampled during active COVID-19.

The chain is built from TRBV24-1 and TRBJ2-3; 8 nucleotides line up with TRBD1. The CDR3 has 17 residues. Unmatched junction bases numbered 8, after V lost 4 bases and J lost 0 bases. In germline, CDR1 is KGHDR, CDR2 SFDVKD. This CDR3 is CATSDPGRTGSTDTQYF. DNA for the CDR3: TGTGCCACCAGTGACCCAGGTAGGACAGGGAGCACAGATACGCAGTATTTT.

The chain is built from TRBV18 and TRBJ2-7, with D perhaps TRBD1 (6 bases). The germline V gene has CDR1 KGHSH and CDR2 LQKENI. The CDR3 contains 16 residues. Trimming cost V 1 base and J 6 bases, with 19 bases left between them. CDR3 amino acids: CASSPLPGTQGSEQYF. As DNA, the CDR3 is TGTGCCAGCTCACCACTACCCGGGACCCAGGGGAGCGAGCAGTACTTC.

The rearrangement links TRBV7-2 to TRBJ2-3; 8 nucleotides agree with TRBD2. The V gene's germline CDR1 is SGHTA and CDR2 FQGNSA. CDR3 length: 14 residues. The J segment lost 8 bases and the V segment lost 1 base, leaving 5 bases of the junction unmatched. The CDR3 protein is CASSLGGTSFTQYF. DNA for the CDR3: TGTGCCAGCAGCTTAGGGGGGACTAGTTTTACGCAGTATTTT. Drawing the rest from reference TRBV7-2 and TRBJ2-3, the complete variable domain is GAGVSQSPSNKVTEKGKDVELRCDPISGHTALYWYRQSLGQGLEFLIYFQGNSAPDKSGLPSDRFSAERTGGSVSTLTIQRTQQEDSAVYLCASSLGGTSFTQYFGPGTRLTVL.

This CDR3 is CASRGDTGVESPLHF. CDR3 sequence (DNA): TGTGCCAGCAGAGGAGATACAGGGGTTGAATCACCCCTCCACTTT. The chain combines TRBV2 with TRBJ1-6; 7 bases are shared with TRBD1. Per germline, CDR1 SNHLY and CDR2 FYNNEI. CDR3 length: 15 amino acids. Trimming removed 6 bases from V and 10 bases from J; junction bases left unmatched: 12.

The chain combines TRBV7-2 with TRBJ1-5; 9 bases agree with TRBD1. CDR1 and CDR2 (germline): SGHTA, FQGNSA. This CDR3 contains 15 residues. V gave up 5 bases and J gave up 5 bases; unmatched junction bases: 7. In nucleotides, the CDR3 is TGTGCCAGCAGCGGACCGGGACAGGGATATCAGCCCCAGCATTTT. Its translation is CASSGPGQGYQPQHF.

With respect to this clone: An end of the junction does not agree with germline; a read error may underlie this. The genes are TRBV3-1 (or the pseudogene TRBV3-2) and TRBJ1-1; 11 bases are a match to TRBD1. Germline V CDR1 and CDR2: LGHDT, YNNKEL (reference sequence). CDR3 length: 11 amino acids. The CDR3 region has the DNA TGTGCCAGCAGCCGTGGACAGGGGGCCGCCTTT. Translating it yields CASSRGQGAAF.

This chain joins TRBV5-6 and TRBJ1-6; D unresolved. The CDR3 loop spans 16 amino acids. In germline, CDR1 is SGHDT, CDR2 YYEEEE. Trimming removed 0 bases at V and 7 bases at J, with 14 bases between. The CDR3 is CASSLDMMARNSPLHF. The CDR3, as DNA: TGTGCCAGCAGCTTGGATATGATGGCGAGGAATTCACCCCTCCACTTT.

Details on this clone: A junction boundary mismatches the germline segment, possibly from a read error. The rearrangement links TRBV4-2 to TRBJ2-7; 9 bases are shared with TRBD1. The CDR3 has 15 residues. From germline, CDR1 is LGHNA and CDR2 YNFKEQ. The CDR3 DNA reads as TGTGCCAGCAGCCAAGACCACCTTTTGTCTGGGACAGGGCGGTTC. Protein: CASSQDHLLSGTGRF.

The chain carries TRBV30 and TRBJ1-2; 7 nucleotides agree with TRBD1. Germline V lookup: CDR1 GTSNPN, CDR2 SVGIG (reference sequence). This CDR3 comprises 14 residues. Germline trimming cut 4 bases from V and 8 bases from J; bases unmatched to any gene: 13. The CDR3 region is CAWTGQDLGFGYTF. The CDR3 nucleotides are TGTGCCTGGACCGGACAGGACCTTGGATTCGGCTACACCTTC.

The rearrangement joins TRBV18 to TRBJ2-7; D possibly corresponds to TRBD2 (6 bases). The germline gives CDR1 KGHSH, CDR2 LQKENI. The CDR3 is made up of 16 amino acids. The V end lost 3 bases, the J end lost 2 bases, and 17 bases lay between the germline ends. Written as DNA, the CDR3 is TGTGCCAGCTCACCCTCGAGTCTAGCGCCCACCTACGAGCAGTACTTC. It is translated as CASSPSSLAPTYEQYF.

This clone was detected a few times. The chain carries TRBV6-6 and TRBJ1-1; 8 bases are shared with TRBD1. Germline assignment: CDR1 MNHNY and CDR2 SVGAGI (reference sequence). The CDR3 is 14 residues long. Trimming at V came to 3 bases and at J to 1 base, leaving 1 base not matched to a gene. The CDR3 here is CASSYGQGNTEAFF. The CDR3 coding sequence is TGTGCCAGCAGTTATGGACAGGGGAACACTGAAGCTTTCTTT.

This rearrangement joins TRBV24-1 to TRBJ1-1, with D tentatively TRBD1 (5 bases). V was clipped by 7 bases and J by 2 bases, with 10 bases between them. The CDR3 is 13 residues long. Germline lookup yields CDR1 KGHDR and CDR2 SFDVKD. CDR3 region: CATRSTANTEAFF. CDR3 coding DNA: TGTGCCACCAGATCGACAGCCAACACTGAAGCTTTCTTT.

The rearrangement joins TRBV29-1 to TRBJ1-1; D not resolved. Germline CDR1 SQVTM, CDR2 ANQGSEA. Trimming cost V 3 bases and J 6 bases, with 11 bases left between them. CDR3 length: 12 amino acids. The CDR3 DNA reads TGCAGCGTTGAGGGCGCGGGTCCTGAAGCTTTCTTT. This translates into CSVEGAGPEAFF.

The rearrangement joins TRBV5-4 to TRBJ2-1, with D possibly matching TRBD1 (5 bases). Germline V lookup: CDR1 SGHNT, CDR2 YYREEE (reference sequence). The V end lost 3 bases, the J end lost 8 bases, and 27 bases lay between the germline ends. This CDR3 has 18 amino acids. This chain's CDR3 is CASSSRATPTVLTHEQFF. The CDR3 region has the DNA TGTGCCAGCAGCTCCAGGGCGACTCCCACCGTGTTGACCCATGAGCAGTTCTTC. The full variable domain, rest sourced from reference TRBV5-4 and TRBJ2-1, is ETGVTQSPTHLIKTRGQQVTLRCSSQSGHNTVSWYQQALGQGPQFIFQYYREEENGRGNFPPRFSGLQFPNYSSELNVNALELDDSALYLCASSSRATPTVLTHEQFFGPGTRLTVL.

The chain has TRBV28 and TRBJ2-7; TRBD2 matches at 8 bases. This CDR3 has 15 amino acids. The trim removed 5 bases at V and 2 bases at J, leaving 8 bases unmatched. Germline loops: CDR1 MDHEN, CDR2 SYDVKM. The chain's CDR3 is CASSPPGLGTYEQYF. The DNA of the CDR3 is TGTGCCAGCAGTCCTCCGGGACTAGGGACCTACGAGCAGTACTTC.

Only one count was recorded for this clone. This sequence joins TRBV5-6 and TRBJ1-1, with 9 bases identical to TRBD1. Germline CDR1 is SGHDT and CDR2 is YYEEEE. The CDR3 extends over 13 amino acids. Trimming at V came to 6 bases and at J to 4 bases, leaving 4 bases not matched to a gene. The CDR3 is CASIGQGPTEAFF. The CDR3 DNA sequence: TGTGCCAGCATCGGACAGGGGCCCACTGAAGCTTTCTTT.

The chain is built from TRBV5-5 and TRBJ2-5, with 11 bases fitting TRBD1. Germline V CDR1 and CDR2: SGHKS, YYEKEE (reference sequence). The V gene end was trimmed by 1 base and the J gene end by 5 bases; junction bases not matched to a gene: 16. The CDR3 length is 19 residues. The CDR3 coding sequence is TGTGCCAGCAGCTTGCAACCCGGGACAGGGGGGTCAATATTGGAGACCCAGTACTTC. It yields the protein CASSLQPGTGGSILETQYF.

V usage is TRBV18 and J usage is TRBJ2-2; unclear D gene. V was shortened by 3 bases and J by 7 bases, with 6 bases between the two germline ends. The CDR3 has 12 amino acids. Germline CDR1 and CDR2: KGHSH and LQKENI. CDR3 sequence reads: CASSPPLGELFF. The CDR3 DNA reads TGTGCCAGCTCACCTCCACTCGGGGAGCTGTTTTTT.

The chain is built from TRBV18 and TRBJ2-5; possibly TRBD1 for D (5 bases). There are 15 residues in the CDR3. V was pared by 3 bases and J by 1 base, with 12 bases between. From germline, CDR1 is KGHSH and CDR2 LQKENI. The CDR3 coding sequence is TGTGCCAGCTCACCCGACAGAGCCTCCCAAGAGACCCAGTACTTC. Translating it yields CASSPDRASQETQYF.

This chain uses TRBV28 with TRBJ1-2; tentative D call: TRBD1 (5 bases). The V gene lost 0 bases and the J gene lost 8 bases, with 13 bases spanning the gap. The CDR3 loop spans 14 amino acids. Germline assignment: CDR1 MDHEN and CDR2 SYDVKM. This chain's CDR3 is CASSLWKGRDGYTF. The CDR3 DNA reads TGTGCCAGCAGTTTATGGAAGGGGAGGGACGGCTACACCTTC.

DNA for the CDR3: TGCGCCAGCAGCCAAGATTTGGGTGGAGGGGGCTTCACCGGGGAGCTGTTTTTT. It yields the protein CASSQDLGGGGFTGELFF. The rearrangement joins TRBV4-1 to TRBJ2-2; D is perhaps TRBD1 (7 bases). The ends were cut back, 0 bases at V and 4 bases at J, with 18 bases in the middle. The germline CDR1 and CDR2 sequences are MGHRA and YSYEKL. The CDR3 runs 18 residues.

The chain has TRBV7-8 and TRBJ1-4; 8 nucleotides match TRBD1. Trimming at V came to 6 bases and at J to 4 bases, leaving 7 bases not matched to a gene. Germline V gives CDR1 SGHVS, CDR2 FQNEAQ. This CDR3 region has 15 residues. As DNA, the CDR3 is TGTGCCAGCAGTATCCGACAGGGGCTTAATGAAAAACTGTTTTTT. This gives the protein CASSIRQGLNEKLFF. The whole variable domain, remainder taken from reference TRBV7-8 and TRBJ1-4, is GAGVSQSPRYKVAKRGQDVALRCDPISGHVSLFWYQQALGQGPEFLTYFQNEAQLDKSGLPSDRFFAERPEGSVSTLKIQRTQQEDSAVYLCASSIRQGLNEKLFFGSGTQLSVL.

The V gene is TRBV5-1, the J gene TRBJ2-5, with D possibly TRBD1 on 7 matching bases. CDR3 length: 15 amino acids. Between the trimmed V and J ends, which lost 2 bases and 2 bases, there was a span of 13 bases. The germline V gene encodes CDR1 SGHRS and CDR2 YFSETQ. The CDR3 region is CASSFGQGGQETQYF. DNA of the CDR3: TGCGCCAGCAGCTTTGGTCAGGGGGGACAAGAGACCCAGTACTTC. Full variable domain (rest looked up from reference TRBV5-1 and TRBJ2-5): KAGVTQTPRYLIKTRGQQVTLSCSPISGHRSVSWYQQTPGQGLQFLFEYFSETQRNKGNFPGRFSGRQFSNSRSEMNVSTLELGDSALYLCASSFGQGGQETQYFGPGTRLLVL.